This is a list of T cell receptor beta chains from one sample in a study of blood T cells in healthy people across ages. TCRdb reprocessed the 5' RACE reads with MiXCR, giving one entry per CDR3 protein. The top ten clones hold approximately 13% of a sample with 700,000 to 850,000 distinct CDR3 sequences, around 34% of them seen once. Specimen: blood. Source of these receptors: a man between 18 and 35 years old in good health. Each CDR3 is given with its conserved first and last residue. D genes are given only for firm matches. Rows may omit the clone size; those that give it use once, few, many or a size class.

CDR3: CASSLGVEGYTF
DNA: TGTGCCAGCAGTTTGGGTGTGGAGGGCTACACCTTC
size: many
V: TRBV12-3/TRBV12-4
D: .
J: TRBJ1-2

CDR3: CASRPNQRGPAGYTF
DNA: TGTGCCAGCAGACCAAACCAAAGGGGGCCCGCTGGCTACACCTTC
size: .
V: TRBV2
D: TRBD1
J: TRBJ1-2

CDR3: CSLKQGGEGTEAFF
DNA: TGCAGCCTTAAACAGGGGGGAGAGGGGACTGAAGCTTTCTTT
size: .
V: TRBV20-1
D: TRBD1
J: TRBJ1-1

CDR3: CASSLGEVNTDTQYF
DNA: TGTGCCAGCAGCTTAGGGGAGGTGAACACAGATACGCAGTATTTT
size: .
V: TRBV11-2
D: .
J: TRBJ2-3

CDR3: CASSLSLWRGSTDTQYF
DNA: TGCGCCAGCAGCCTTTCCCTGTGGCGGGGGAGCACAGATACGCAGTATTTT
size: few
V: TRBV4-1
D: TRBD2
J: TRBJ2-3

CDR3: CASSARDRVSPQFF
DNA: TGTGCCAGCAGTGCCCGGGACAGGGTTTCCCCCCAGTTCTTC
size: .
V: TRBV6-6
D: TRBD1
J: TRBJ2-1

CDR3: CACLAGGIYNEQFF
DNA: TGTGCCTGTCTAGCGGGGGGGATCTACAATGAGCAGTTCTTC
size: few
V: TRBV7-8
D: TRBD2
J: TRBJ2-1

CDR3: CASSQFQGMNTEAFF
DNA: TGCGCCAGCAGCCAATTCCAGGGCATGAACACTGAAGCTTTCTTT
size: few
V: TRBV4-1
D: .
J: TRBJ1-1

CDR3: CASSLGRRVNQPQHF
DNA: TGTGCCAGCAGTTTAGGGAGAAGGGTTAATCAGCCCCAGCATTTT
size: .
V: TRBV28
D: .
J: TRBJ1-5

CDR3: CSAWGTEAFF
DNA: TGCAGCGCCTGGGGCACTGAAGCTTTCTTT
size: .
V: TRBV29-1
D: .
J: TRBJ1-1

CDR3: CSARDGGEGQFF
DNA: TGCAGTGCTAGAGATGGGGGGGAGGGGCAGTTCTTC
size: .
V: TRBV20-1
D: TRBD2
J: TRBJ2-1

CDR3: CASSNRGSTDTQYF
DNA: TGTGCCAGCAGCAACAGGGGGTCCACAGATACGCAGTATTTT
size: .
V: TRBV7-9
D: TRBD1
J: TRBJ2-3

CDR3: CASSYGSEETQFF
DNA: TGTGCCAGCAGTTACGGTAGTGAAGAGACCCAGTTCTTC
size: .
V: TRBV6-5
D: .
J: TRBJ2-1

CDR3: CATSSPGGATNTEAFF
DNA: TGTGCCACCAGCAGCCCGGGCGGCGCTACGAACACTGAAGCTTTCTTT
size: few
V: TRBV15
D: .
J: TRBJ1-1

CDR3: CSARDVLAGLQETQYF
DNA: TGCAGTGCTAGAGATGTTCTAGCGGGCCTACAAGAGACCCAGTACTTC
size: many
V: TRBV20-1
D: TRBD2
J: TRBJ2-5

CDR3: CASSLGGENTGELFF
DNA: TGTGCCAGCAGCTTAGGAGGCGAGAACACCGGGGAGCTGTTTTTT
size: few
V: TRBV7-2
D: .
J: TRBJ2-2

CDR3: CASSPWERGTDTQYF
DNA: TGTGCCAGCTCACCGTGGGAGAGGGGCACAGATACGCAGTATTTT
size: .
V: TRBV18
D: .
J: TRBJ2-3

CDR3: CASSSPERDYNEQFF
DNA: TGTGCCAGTAGCTCCCCGGAGCGGGACTACAATGAGCAGTTCTTC
size: .
V: TRBV19
D: TRBD2
J: TRBJ2-1

CDR3: CASSLEVVSTDTQYF
DNA: TGTGCCAGCAGTTTAGAGGTCGTTAGCACAGATACGCAGTATTTT
size: .
V: TRBV12-3/TRBV12-4
D: .
J: TRBJ2-3

CDR3: CASSPGTGAGNTGELFF
DNA: TGTGCCAGCAGCCCCGGGACAGGGGCCGGGAACACCGGGGAGCTGTTTTTT
size: .
V: TRBV6-6
D: TRBD1
J: TRBJ2-2

CDR3: CASSDYSSYNEQYF
DNA: TGTGCCAGCAGCGATTATAGCTCCTACAATGAGCAGTACTTC
size: once
V: TRBV7-2
D: .
J: TRBJ2-7

CDR3: CASSLRDSGTEAFF
DNA: TGCGCCAGCAGCCTCCGGGACAGTGGAACTGAAGCTTTCTTT
size: many
V: TRBV4-1
D: TRBD1
J: TRBJ1-1

CDR3: CASSSDSLGSPLHF
DNA: TGTGCCAGCAGTTCGGACAGTCTGGGATCACCCCTCCACTTT
size: .
V: TRBV27
D: .
J: TRBJ1-6

CDR3: CASRRIVGAGDYGYTF
DNA: TGCGCCAGCAGACGAATCGTGGGGGCCGGGGACTATGGCTACACCTTC
size: .
V: TRBV4-1
D: .
J: TRBJ1-2

CDR3: CSAPGRGSAGLTGELFF
DNA: TGCAGTGCTCCCGGGCGGGGTAGCGCCGGATTAACCGGGGAGCTGTTTTTT
size: .
V: TRBV20-1
D: .
J: TRBJ2-2

CDR3: CASGTGLSEKLFF
DNA: TGTGCCAGCGGAACAGGGTTGAGTGAAAAACTGTTTTTT
size: few
V: TRBV7-2
D: .
J: TRBJ1-4

CDR3: CASSSSTGVGEKLFF
DNA: TGTGCCAGCAGCTCCTCGACAGGGGTGGGAGAAAAACTGTTTTTT
size: .
V: TRBV7-2
D: TRBD1
J: TRBJ1-4

CDR3: CASSFTLGPYGYTF
DNA: TGTGCCAGCAGTTTCACCCTTGGGCCCTATGGCTACACCTTC
size: many
V: TRBV12-3/TRBV12-4
D: .
J: TRBJ1-2

CDR3: CATSGGRVSQPQHF
DNA: TGTGCCACTTCGGGGGGACGGGTTTCTCAGCCCCAGCATTTT
size: many
V: TRBV10-3
D: .
J: TRBJ1-5

CDR3: CASSVGGRGDTQYF
DNA: TGTGCCAGCAGCGTCGGGGGGCGAGGGGATACGCAGTATTTT
size: few
V: TRBV7-3
D: .
J: TRBJ2-3

CDR3: CASSPRDREKDTQYF
DNA: TGCGCCAGCAGCCCCCGGGACAGGGAGAAAGATACGCAGTATTTT
size: .
V: TRBV5-1
D: TRBD1
J: TRBJ2-3

CDR3: CASSYSYTDTQYF
DNA: TGTGCCAGCAGTTATTCCTACACAGATACGCAGTATTTT
size: .
V: TRBV6-2/TRBV6-3
D: .
J: TRBJ2-3

CDR3: CASRKPGGNEQFF
DNA: TGTGCCAGCAGAAAACCCGGGGGCAATGAGCAGTTCTTC
size: once
V: TRBV6-2/TRBV6-3
D: .
J: TRBJ2-1

CDR3: CSARVSGAIETQYF
DNA: TGCAGTGCTAGAGTGTCGGGGGCTATCGAGACCCAGTACTTC
size: few
V: TRBV20-1
D: .
J: TRBJ2-5

CDR3: CASSQTGRKLFF
DNA: TGTGCCAGCAGTCAAACAGGGAGGAAACTGTTTTTT
size: many
V: TRBV12-3/TRBV12-4
D: .
J: TRBJ1-4

CDR3: CASSQERTYNSPLHF
DNA: TGTGCCAGCAGCCAAGAAAGGACCTATAATTCACCCCTCCACTTT
size: few
V: TRBV3-1
D: .
J: TRBJ1-6

CDR3: CASSSLRGLNTEAFF
DNA: TGTGCCAGCAGCTCTCTCCGGGGGCTGAACACTGAAGCTTTCTTT
size: .
V: TRBV7-9
D: .
J: TRBJ1-1

CDR3: CASTASGRTDTQYF
DNA: TGTGCCAGCACCGCTAGCGGGCGCACAGATACGCAGTATTTT
size: few
V: TRBV7-9
D: TRBD2
J: TRBJ2-3

CDR3: CASSLSRVGQPQHF
DNA: TGTGCCAGCAGTTTATCGCGGGTAGGTCAGCCCCAGCATTTT
size: .
V: TRBV27
D: .
J: TRBJ1-5

CDR3: CSASNGETGELFF
DNA: TGCAGTGCTAGTAATGGGGAGACCGGGGAGCTGTTTTTT
size: .
V: TRBV20-1
D: .
J: TRBJ2-2

CDR3: CASSYLGGADTQYF
DNA: TGTGCCAGCAGCTATCTCGGGGGGGCAGATACGCAGTATTTT
size: few
V: TRBV5-5
D: TRBD2
J: TRBJ2-3

CDR3: CSARVTVGGGQSYGQETQYF
DNA: TGCAGTGCTAGAGTGACAGTTGGCGGGGGGCAATCTTACGGACAAGAGACCCAGTACTTC
size: few
V: TRBV20-1
D: TRBD2
J: TRBJ2-5

CDR3: CASSLGGGASVDEQYF
DNA: TGTGCCAGCAGCTTAGGGGGGGGGGCCTCGGTGGACGAGCAGTACTTC
size: .
V: TRBV7-8
D: .
J: TRBJ2-7

CDR3: CASSLVEGDQETQYF
DNA: TGTGCCAGCAGCTTAGTTGAAGGGGATCAAGAGACCCAGTACTTC
size: many
V: TRBV7-9
D: .
J: TRBJ2-5

CDR3: CASEGADTQYF
DNA: TGTGCCAGCGAAGGGGCAGATACGCAGTATTTT
size: many
V: TRBV10-3
D: .
J: TRBJ2-3

CDR3: CASSLDGLEGYGYTF
DNA: TGTGCCAGCAGCTTAGACGGTCTCGAGGGCTATGGCTACACCTTC
size: few
V: TRBV7-2
D: .
J: TRBJ1-2

CDR3: CASSLRHPNTEAFF
DNA: TGCGCCAGCAGCTTGAGGCACCCGAACACTGAAGCTTTCTTT
size: many
V: TRBV5-1
D: .
J: TRBJ1-1

CDR3: CASSQEVGVNTGELFF
DNA: TGCGCCAGCAGCCAAGAGGTGGGGGTGAACACCGGGGAGCTGTTTTTT
size: few
V: TRBV4-3
D: .
J: TRBJ2-2